Shown below are 16 T cell receptor beta chains from a single sample sequenced in a study of CD8 T cells in Susac syndrome. The RNA, about 0.45 to 1 ug, was put through reverse transcription using random hexamers. MiXCR, applied by TCRdb to the immunoSEQ multiplex PCR reads, yields one record per CDR3 protein. This table has roughly 200,000 distinct CDR3 sequences, approximately 95% appearing once. Sequencing used CD8+ T cells from PBMCs. The receptor set was obtained from a human donor with multiple sclerosis.

The chain recombines TRBV20-1 with TRBJ1-2; D not certain. This CDR3 is built from 11 residues. The V end lost 5 bases, the J end lost 4 bases, and 8 bases lay between the germline ends. From germline, CDR1 is DFQATT and CDR2 SNEGSKA (reference sequence). The CDR3 here is CSAPSPYGYTF. CDR3 in DNA: TGCAGTGCTCCCTCGCCCTATGGCTACACCTTC.

The chain has TRBV13 and TRBJ2-1; a possible D gene is TRBD2 (5 bases). The CDR3 contains 11 residues. Germline loops: CDR1 PRHDT, CDR2 FYEKMQ (reference sequence). Trimming shortened V by 5 bases and J by 9 bases, and 8 bases separated the two germline ends. The CDR3 region has the DNA TGTGCCAGCAGCAGCGGAGTTGAGCAGTTCTTC. It is translated as CASSSGVEQFF.

The chain has TRBV5-4 and TRBJ2-1, with 9 bases aligning to TRBD2. V shed 3 bases, J shed 5 bases, and the junction held 6 bases outside the gene matches. Germline loops: CDR1 SGHNT, CDR2 YYREEE (reference sequence). CDR3 length: 15 amino acids. For the CDR3, the DNA is TGTGCCAGCAGCTCTCTCCGGACTAGCGACAATGAGCAGTTCTTC. Residues: CASSSLRTSDNEQFF.

The chain carries TRBV2 and TRBJ2-1; D uncertain. There are 11 residues in the CDR3. V lost 9 bases and J 7 bases, leaving 10 bases between the germline ends. The germline V gene encodes CDR1 SNHLY and CDR2 FYNNEI. CDR3 nucleotides: TGTGCCAGAGAGTCACGGAATGAGCAGTTCTTC. It codes for CARESRNEQFF.

The V call is TRBV20-1, the J call TRBJ2-1; no clear D gene. CDR3 length: 14 residues. Per germline, CDR1 DFQATT and CDR2 SNEGSKA (reference sequence). Trimming cost V 6 bases and J 3 bases, with 15 bases left between them. The CDR3 region has the DNA TGCAGTGCCCCAACTGCTCCACTCTACAATGAGCAGTTCTTC. Translated, it gives CSAPTAPLYNEQFF.

The CDR3 DNA is TGTGCCAGCAGCGAACACGCAGGGTCCGAGCAGTACTTC. Translating gives CASSEHAGSEQYF. The V and J genes are TRBV9 and TRBJ2-7, with a weak D call TRBD1 (5 bases). V was clipped by 3 bases and J by 6 bases, with 13 bases between them. Germline V lookup: CDR1 SGDLS, CDR2 YYNGEE. This CDR3 is built from 13 residues.

The genes are TRBV28 and TRBJ1-1, with 11 bases fitting TRBD1. Germline trimming cut 5 bases from V and 8 bases from J; bases unmatched to any gene: 13. This CDR3 spans 16 amino acids. Germline loops: CDR1 MDHEN, CDR2 SYDVKM. This CDR3 is CASSLYTPDRGLEAFF. In DNA, the CDR3 is TGTGCCAGCAGTCTCTACACCCCGGACAGGGGGCTCGAAGCTTTCTTT.

The chain combines TRBV30 with TRBJ2-5; TRBD2 matches 8 bases. The germline V gene encodes CDR1 GTSNPN and CDR2 SVGIG (reference sequence). With V trimmed by 3 bases and J by 5 bases, 8 bases remained unmatched. The CDR3 totals 14 residues. CDR3 loop: CAWRKTSVTETQYF. The CDR3 DNA sequence: TGTGCCTGGAGGAAGACTAGCGTCACGGAGACCCAGTACTTC.

The chain recombines TRBV20-1 with TRBJ2-7; TRBD2 aligns across 9 bases. J was trimmed by 3 bases and V by 3 bases; bases with no gene match: 9. This CDR3 contains 15 residues. CDR1 and CDR2 from the germline V gene are DFQATT and SNEGSKA (reference sequence). The CDR3 sequence: CSARYGGLADYEQYF. The CDR3 DNA is TGCAGTGCTAGGTACGGGGGACTAGCAGACTACGAGCAGTACTTC.

This sequence joins TRBV13 and TRBJ2-1; possible D gene TRBD2, 5 bases. V gave up 5 bases and J gave up 8 bases, with 16 bases separating them. CDR3 length equals 14 residues. From germline, CDR1 is PRHDT and CDR2 FYEKMQ (reference sequence). CDR3 sequence reads: CASSPRRWIDEQFF. The CDR3 bases are TGTGCCAGCAGCCCCCGGAGGTGGATTGATGAGCAGTTCTTC.

This chain connects TRBV20-1 to TRBJ2-7; unclear D gene. The V gene lost 3 bases and the J gene lost 2 bases, with 14 bases spanning the gap. This CDR3 region has 14 residues. The germline gives CDR1 DFQATT, CDR2 SNEGSKA (reference sequence). The CDR3 sequence is CSARPLDPTYEQYF. In DNA, the CDR3 is TGCAGTGCTAGGCCCCTCGACCCAACCTACGAGCAGTACTTC.

This clonotype was seen a single time. V and J are TRBV5-1 and TRBJ2-7; D perhaps matches TRBD2 (5 bases). Germline loops: CDR1 SGHRS, CDR2 YFSETQ. The CDR3 length is 13 residues. Trimming took 0 bases from V and 6 from J, leaving 10 bases between them. The CDR3 DNA sequence: TGCGCCAGCAGCTTGGAATCGGCGGGCGAGCAGTACTTC. Translated: CASSLESAGEQYF.

The V gene is TRBV19, the J gene TRBJ2-1, with no clear D. Germline V gene lookup returns CDR1 LNHDA and CDR2 SQIVND (reference sequence). The CDR3 covers 10 residues. Trimming stripped 9 bases from V and 12 bases from J, with 12 bases between. The CDR3 protein is CARERLWQFF. Here the CDR3 DNA reads TGTGCCAGAGAAAGGTTATGGCAGTTCTTC.

The chain has TRBV19 and TRBJ1-1; no firm D call. This CDR3 has 17 residues. V dropped 3 bases and J dropped 1 base, with 18 bases sitting between them. Germline-derived CDR1 and CDR2 are LNHDA and SQIVND (reference sequence). CDR3 DNA: TGTGCCAGTAGTATCGCCGGGGAGGGCCTGTGGAACACTGAAGCTTTCTTT. The encoded protein is CASSIAGEGLWNTEAFF.

This chain joins TRBV29-1 and TRBJ2-1, with TRBD1 identical over 7 bases. The germline V gene has CDR1 SQVTM and CDR2 ANQGSEA. The CDR3 extends over 18 amino acids. Unmatched junction bases numbered 17, after V lost 1 base and J lost 5 bases. The CDR3 sequence: CSVEVGYWWDRLNNEQFF. CDR3 DNA: TGCAGCGTTGAAGTAGGTTATTGGTGGGACAGATTAAACAATGAGCAGTTCTTC.

The chain has TRBV19 and TRBJ1-2; no firm D call. V was trimmed by 3 bases and J by 2 bases, leaving 10 bases between them. CDR1 and CDR2 (germline): LNHDA, SQIVND (reference sequence). There are 14 residues in the CDR3. Written as DNA, the CDR3 is TGTGCCAGTAGTATTCAGGCCTCCAACTATGGCTACACCTTC. This translates into CASSIQASNYGYTF.